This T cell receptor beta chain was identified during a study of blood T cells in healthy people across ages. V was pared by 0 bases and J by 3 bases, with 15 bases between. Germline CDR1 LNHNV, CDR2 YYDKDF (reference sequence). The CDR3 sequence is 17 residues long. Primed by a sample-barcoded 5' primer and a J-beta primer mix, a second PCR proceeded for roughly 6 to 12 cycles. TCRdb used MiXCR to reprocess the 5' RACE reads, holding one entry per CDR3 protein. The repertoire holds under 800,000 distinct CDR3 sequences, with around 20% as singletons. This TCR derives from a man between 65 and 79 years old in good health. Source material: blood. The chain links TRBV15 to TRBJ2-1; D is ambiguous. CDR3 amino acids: CATSRDSRRHIYNEQFF. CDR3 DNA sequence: TGTGCCACCAGCAGAGATTCTCGAAGACACATCTACAATGAGCAGTTCTTC. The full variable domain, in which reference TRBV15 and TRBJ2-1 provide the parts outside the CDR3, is DAMVIQNPRYQVTQFGKPVTLSCSQTLNHNVMYWYQQKSSQAPKLLFHYYDKDFNNEADTPDNFQSRRPNTSFCFLDIRSPGLGDTAMYLCATSRDSRRHIYNEQFFGPGTRLTVL.